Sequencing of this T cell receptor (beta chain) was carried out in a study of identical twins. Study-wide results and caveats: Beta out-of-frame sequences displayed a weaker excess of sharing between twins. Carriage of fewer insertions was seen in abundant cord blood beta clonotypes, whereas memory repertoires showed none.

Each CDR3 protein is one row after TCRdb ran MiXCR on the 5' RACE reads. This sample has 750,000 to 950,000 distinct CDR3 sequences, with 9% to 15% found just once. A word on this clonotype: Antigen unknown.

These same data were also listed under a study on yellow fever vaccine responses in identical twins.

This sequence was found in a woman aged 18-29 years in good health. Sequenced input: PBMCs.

As DNA, the CDR3 is TGTGCCAGCAGCGATTGGACTAGCGAGAGTGAGCAGTTCTTC. Amino acid sequence: CASSDWTSESEQFF. This chain joins TRBV7-9 and TRBJ2-1; TRBD2 matches 9 bases. Germline-derived CDR1 and CDR2 are SEHNR and FQNEAQ (reference sequence). The CDR3 totals 14 residues. The V gene end was trimmed by 5 bases and the J gene end by 9 bases; junction bases not matched to a gene: 8.